The text below deals with one T cell receptor beta chain. This entry belongs to a study of OX40 agonist ivuxolimab in advanced cancers. Per germline, CDR1 SGHDT and CDR2 YYEEEE. CDR3 size: 14 residues. Trimming took off 0 bases at V and 4 bases at J, with 11 bases between the two ends. Generated by immunoSEQ multiplex PCR, the TCRdb table keeps only in-frame clones and is missing some. Of about 23,000 clones listed, 60% to 85% are singletons. The sample was CD4+ or CD8+ T cells sorted from blood, taken in a trial of the OX40 agonist ivuxolimab. The chain has TRBV5-6 and TRBJ2-7; D is possibly TRBD2 (5 bases). The source is an adult with an advanced solid tumor such as melanoma, head and neck, liver or kidney cancer. The CDR3 sequence is CASSLDIWEYEQYF. The CDR3 DNA follows: TGTGCCAGCAGCTTGGATATCTGGGAGTACGAGCAGTACTTC.